These 31 T cell receptor beta chains were sequenced from one sample in a study of T cells in Graves' hyperthyroidism and ophthalmopathy. RNA transcripts gave rise to amplified TCR beta CDR3 regions. HTBI primers drove first-round RT-PCR of the TCR CDR3. TCRdb reanalysed the multiplex PCR reads using MiXCR and keeps one entry per CDR3 protein. The sample consists of hundreds of thousands of distinct CDR3 sequences, roughly 14% of them appearing once. Sequencing used blood. The origin of the receptors is a woman in her thirties or forties with Graves' ophthalmopathy.

V and J are TRBV20-1 and TRBJ2-2; tentative D call: TRBD2 (6 bases). The CDR3 consists of 15 residues. CDR1 is DFQATT and CDR2 is SNEGSKA in the germline V gene (reference sequence). Trimming removed 5 bases from V and 4 bases from J, with 17 bases in between. The CDR3 region is CSALHGGGGTGELFF. CDR3 nucleotide sequence: TGCAGTGCTTTGCACGGTGGGGGAGGCACCGGGGAGCTGTTTTTT.

This clonotype was seen a handful of times. The V and J genes are TRBV18 and TRBJ1-3, with D unclear. The CDR3 contains 14 residues. CDR1 is KGHSH and CDR2 is LQKENI in the germline V gene. The V gene lost 3 bases and the J gene lost 2 bases, with 8 bases spanning the gap. CDR3 nucleotides: TGTGCCAGCTCACCCCCCGGGGCTGGAAACACCATATATTTT. This codes for CASSPPGAGNTIYF.

The chain links TRBV3-1 to TRBJ2-7, with D hard to call. V shed 0 bases and J shed 3 bases, with 9 bases lying between them. CDR3 length equals 14 residues. Germline CDR1 is LGHDT and CDR2 is YNNKEL (reference sequence). CDR3 loop: CASSQEIGDYEQYF. For the CDR3, the DNA is TGTGCCAGCAGCCAAGAAATTGGGGACTACGAGCAGTACTTC.

This clonotype has just a few counts. The rearrangement uses TRBV5-1 and TRBJ1-1, with D possibly TRBD1 on 5 matching bases. Germline CDR1 is SGHRS and CDR2 is YFSETQ. Trimming took off 3 bases at V and 1 base at J, with 16 bases between the two ends. The CDR3 is made up of 16 amino acids. DNA for the CDR3: TGCGCCAGCAGCTCGGAGGGTCCGACAGAGAACACTGAAGCTTTCTTT. This translates into CASSSEGPTENTEAFF.

The sample holds a few counts of this clonotype. This chain links TRBV29-1 with TRBJ2-2; D possibly corresponds to TRBD2 (5 bases). There are 16 residues in the CDR3. V was trimmed by 4 bases and J by 7 bases, leaving 22 bases between them. CDR1 and CDR2 from the germline V gene are SQVTM and ANQGSEA. The CDR3 loop is CSVGNGKSAVVGELFF. The CDR3 coding sequence is TGCAGCGTTGGCAACGGGAAAAGCGCGGTCGTCGGGGAGCTGTTTTTT.

This clonotype was observed many times. This sequence joins TRBV20-1 and TRBJ2-7; D is perhaps TRBD1 (5 bases). Looked up from germline, CDR1 is DFQATT and CDR2 is SNEGSKA (reference sequence). The V end lost 0 bases, the J end lost 3 bases, and 18 bases lay between the germline ends. The CDR3 runs to 16 residues. DNA of the CDR3: TGCAGTGCTAGAGATACAGGAACAGGCAGTTTCTACGAGCAGTACTTC. This sequence encodes CSARDTGTGSFYEQYF.

This rearrangement joins TRBV27 to TRBJ2-7; D might be TRBD2 (7 bases). Trimming took 4 bases from V and 3 from J, leaving 19 bases between them. CDR1 is MNHEY, CDR2 SMNVEV, per germline (reference sequence). CDR3 length equals 16 residues. The CDR3 DNA follows: TGTGCCAGCAGTTCCTCCCACCAGGGAGGGGGCTACGAGCAGTACTTC. This sequence encodes CASSSSHQGGGYEQYF.

This clonotype was counted at least ten times. The chain links TRBV6-1 to TRBJ2-2; 11 nucleotides match TRBD1. V lost 6 bases, J lost 5 bases, and 8 bases stayed unmatched. From germline, CDR1 is MNHNS and CDR2 SASEGT. The CDR3 runs to 16 residues. In DNA, the CDR3 is TGTGCCAGCAGCCCTGGGACAGGGGGGAGGACCGGGGAGCTGTTTTTT. Its translation: CASSPGTGGRTGELFF.

This clonotype was seen a few times. The rearrangement uses TRBV4-1 and TRBJ2-7; TRBD1 matches 7 bases. From germline, CDR1 is MGHRA and CDR2 YSYEKL. V trimming: 1 base; J trimming: 3 bases; junction bases outside the gene matches: 6. The CDR3 loop spans 15 amino acids. The CDR3 region has the DNA TGCGCCAGCAGCCAAGCAAGGGACAGTATCTACGAGCAGTACTTC. Translation: CASSQARDSIYEQYF.

This clonotype was counted ten times or more. The CDR3 loop is CSVEDRVTEAFF. In DNA form, the CDR3 reads TGCAGCGTTGAGGACAGGGTCACTGAAGCTTTCTTT. V and J are TRBV29-1 and TRBJ1-1, with 8 positions matching TRBD1. With 3 bases clipped from V and 4 bases from J, the junction kept 1 base outside the gene matches. The CDR3 extends over 12 amino acids. Looked up from germline, CDR1 is SQVTM and CDR2 is ANQGSEA.

This clonotype was counted many times. The rearrangement joins TRBV10-3 to TRBJ1-2; 11 bases align to TRBD1. Germline V gene data show CDR1 as ENHRY and CDR2 as SYGVKD. Germline trimming cut 7 bases from V and 2 bases from J; bases unmatched to any gene: 9. The CDR3 contains 16 residues. In DNA form, the CDR3 reads TGTGCCATCAAAGGACAGGGGGCAAGTTTAAACTATGGCTACACCTTC. This sequence encodes CAIKGQGASLNYGYTF.

Many counts were recorded for this clonotype. The chain recombines TRBV3-1 with TRBJ1-2; D gene uncertain. Germline loops: CDR1 LGHDT, CDR2 YNNKEL (reference sequence). Deletions cut 4 bases from V and 0 bases from J, with 12 bases between. CDR3 size: 15 residues. The chain's CDR3 is CASSRDLRANYGYTF. The CDR3, as DNA: TGTGCCAGCAGCCGTGATCTCCGGGCTAACTATGGCTACACCTTC.

In this sample, this clonotype turned up many times. The chain links TRBV12-3 or TRBV12-4 to TRBJ1-1; D unclear. The CDR3 is 14 amino acids. The V and J ends lost 4 bases and 7 bases respectively, with 16 bases between them. This CDR3 reads CASSSLPRGGEAFF. CDR3 nucleotides: TGTGCCAGCAGTTCCCTCCCCCGGGGAGGTGAAGCTTTCTTT.

At least ten counts were recorded for this clonotype. The V call is TRBV4-3, the J call TRBJ1-2, with D unresolved. Germline CDR1 reads LGHNA; CDR2 reads YSLEER. This CDR3 spans 15 amino acids. Trimming removed 0 bases from V and 8 bases from J, with 16 bases in between. In nucleotides, the CDR3 is TGCGCCAGCAGCCAAGAACGGACGAATCCTACCGGCTACACCTTC. Translating it yields CASSQERTNPTGYTF.

The table lists this clonotype with many counts. The CDR3 spells CASSYFSRRTMNTEAFF. CDR3 in DNA: TGTGCCAGCAGTTACTTCTCTAGGCGGACCATGAACACTGAAGCTTTCTTT. The gene calls are TRBV6-2 or TRBV6-3 and TRBJ1-1; D gene ambiguous. CDR1 is MNHEY, CDR2 SVGEGT, per germline. The CDR3 length is 17 residues. V was clipped by 1 base and J by 0 bases, with 15 bases between them.

At least ten counts were recorded for this clonotype. The rearrangement links TRBV6-2 or TRBV6-3 to TRBJ2-7; a weak D match, TRBD2 (6 bases). This CDR3 region has 14 residues. CDR1 MNHEY and CDR2 SVGEGT come from the germline V gene. Between the trimmed V and J ends, which lost 2 bases and 0 bases, there was a span of 8 bases. The CDR3 spells CASSYDGSSYEQYF. The CDR3 DNA reads TGTGCCAGCAGTTACGACGGGAGCTCCTACGAGCAGTACTTC.

J is TRBJ1-1 and V is TRBV12-3 or TRBV12-4; D is uncertain. This CDR3 is 13 amino acids long. V was cut by 5 bases and J by 3 bases, with 10 bases left in between. CDR3 coding DNA: TGTGCCAGCAGTCCGAGACAAGACACTGAAGCTTTCTTT. Protein sequence: CASSPRQDTEAFF.

The sample holds many counts of this clonotype. This chain connects TRBV29-1 to TRBJ2-7; no firm D call. V dropped 6 bases and J dropped 3 bases, with 9 bases sitting between them. Germline V CDR1 and CDR2: SQVTM, ANQGSEA. The CDR3 consists of 11 residues. CDR3 in amino acids: CSVQWGYEQYF. In nucleotides, the CDR3 is TGCAGCGTCCAGTGGGGCTACGAGCAGTACTTC.

This clonotype came up a few times. The CDR3 sequence is CASSPGLAGEVPYNEQFF. The CDR3 nucleotides read TGTGCCAGCTCACCGGGACTAGCGGGAGAGGTACCGTACAATGAGCAGTTCTTC. The V call is TRBV18, the J call TRBJ2-1; 14 nucleotides agree with TRBD2. Germline V gene data show CDR1 as KGHSH and CDR2 as LQKENI. The CDR3 length is 18 residues. Trimming took 3 bases from V and 4 from J; bases not matched to a gene: 8.

As regards this clonotype: A much larger clone differs from this one at a single base, so this may be a read error. The rearrangement links TRBV12-3 or TRBV12-4 to TRBJ1-1; weak D call: TRBD1 (5 bases). V was shortened by 6 bases and J by 3 bases, with 14 bases between the two germline ends. There are 14 residues in the CDR3. The CDR3 DNA reads as TGTGCCAGCAGCCTTGACAGCTCGGACACTGAAGCTTTCTTT. Translated, it gives CASSLDSSDTEAFF.

This clonotype was detected only a few times. The chain has TRBV19 and TRBJ2-7, with 8 bases lining up with TRBD1. The CDR3 loop spans 14 amino acids. Germline CDR1 reads LNHDA; CDR2 reads SQIVND (reference sequence). Unmatched junction bases numbered 7, after V lost 6 bases and J lost 3 bases. The CDR3, as DNA: TGTGCCAGTAGCTGGACAGGGCCCGGCTACGAGCAGTACTTC. Amino acids: CASSWTGPGYEQYF.

This clonotype was observed many times. The chain is built from TRBV12-3 or TRBV12-4 and TRBJ2-7, with D perhaps TRBD1 (6 bases). This CDR3 spans 12 amino acids. V shed 7 bases and J shed 6 bases, with 13 bases lying between them. Written as DNA, the CDR3 is TGTGCCAGCACCACCACAGGGAGCGAGCAGTACTTC. It encodes CASTTTGSEQYF.

This clonotype has at least ten counts. The V and J genes are TRBV7-2 and TRBJ1-1; weak D call: TRBD1 (5 bases). The length of the CDR3 is 15 residues. Deletions cut 1 base from V and 0 bases from J, with 9 bases between. CDR1 and CDR2 from the germline V gene are SGHTA and FQGNSA. CDR3 in amino acids: CASSLVGGVNTEAFF. The CDR3 nucleotides read TGTGCCAGCAGCTTAGTGGGGGGGGTGAACACTGAAGCTTTCTTT.

This clonotype showed up many times. V and J are TRBV19 and TRBJ1-5, with D uncertain. Germline CDR1 is LNHDA and CDR2 is SQIVND (reference sequence). This CDR3 is built from 13 residues. The V end lost 4 bases, the J end lost 4 bases, and 8 bases lay between the germline ends. DNA for the CDR3: TGTGCCAGTAGTACGGCAGTGAATCAGCCCCAGCATTTT. As protein: CASSTAVNQPQHF.

This clonotype has ten or more counts. The chain uses TRBV19 and TRBJ1-2; 7 bases align to TRBD1. The CDR3 loop spans 15 amino acids. Trimming at V came to 6 bases and at J to 7 bases, leaving 14 bases not matched to a gene. Germline CDR1 LNHDA, CDR2 SQIVND (reference sequence). CDR3 sequence (DNA): TGTGCCAGTAGAGATCCACAGGGGTCGGATCTTGGCTACACCTTC. It yields the protein CASRDPQGSDLGYTF.

This clonotype was recorded many times. The chain links TRBV6-5 to TRBJ2-7, with 11 bases lining up with TRBD2. J lost 6 bases, V lost 5 bases, and 9 bases had no gene match. This CDR3 contains 15 residues. CDR1 is MNHEY and CDR2 is SVGAGI in the germline V gene. In DNA, the CDR3 is TGTGCCAGCAGTCCCGAGGGACTAGCGGTGCGCGAGCAGTACTTC. Residues: CASSPEGLAVREQYF.

The chain is built from TRBV12-3 or TRBV12-4 and TRBJ1-6; 8 positions match TRBD1. Trimming took 5 bases from V and 6 from J; bases not matched to a gene: 6. This CDR3 spans 15 amino acids. CDR3 sequence: CASSGQGLSNSPLHF. CDR3 DNA: TGTGCCAGCAGTGGACAGGGTTTATCTAATTCACCCCTCCACTTT.

This clonotype has more than one count but fewer than ten. The chain has TRBV3-1 and TRBJ2-7, with D unresolved. The CDR3 extends over 14 amino acids. Germline assignment: CDR1 LGHDT and CDR2 YNNKEL (reference sequence). The ends were cut back, 0 bases at V and 3 bases at J, with 9 bases in the middle. The CDR3 reads CASSQDNGHYEQYF. CDR3 DNA: TGTGCCAGCAGCCAAGATAACGGCCACTACGAGCAGTACTTC.

The chain recombines TRBV12-5 with TRBJ2-5; 11 bases are a match to TRBD2. V shed 5 bases, J shed 4 bases, and the junction held 9 bases outside the gene matches. The CDR3 length is 16 residues. Germline V gives CDR1 LGHNT, CDR2 FRNRAP. The CDR3 DNA sequence: TGTGCTAGTGGTGCCCTAGCGGGAGGTGGGAGAGAGACCCAGTACTTC. This sequence encodes CASGALAGGGRETQYF.

This clonotype was recorded at least ten times. At one of its ends the junction is not consistent with the germline gene, which may arise from a read error. The J gene is TRBJ2-5, the V gene TRBV3-1; unclear D gene. Germline V CDR1 and CDR2: LGHDT, YNNKEL (reference sequence). The CDR3 totals 15 residues. CDR3 amino acids: CAGSQNAGMEETQYF. CDR3 DNA sequence: TGTGCCGGCAGCCAAAACGCTGGGATGGAAGAGACCCAGTACTTC.

The table lists this clonotype with many counts. V gene TRBV27 combines with J gene TRBJ2-7; 7 bases agree with TRBD1. This CDR3 has 15 residues. V lost 2 bases to trimming and J lost 2 bases; unmatched junction nucleotides: 6. Germline CDR1 and CDR2: MNHEY and SMNVEV (reference sequence). The CDR3 protein is CASSLNGTDPYEQYF. CDR3 in DNA: TGTGCCAGCAGTTTAAATGGGACAGACCCCTACGAGCAGTACTTC.